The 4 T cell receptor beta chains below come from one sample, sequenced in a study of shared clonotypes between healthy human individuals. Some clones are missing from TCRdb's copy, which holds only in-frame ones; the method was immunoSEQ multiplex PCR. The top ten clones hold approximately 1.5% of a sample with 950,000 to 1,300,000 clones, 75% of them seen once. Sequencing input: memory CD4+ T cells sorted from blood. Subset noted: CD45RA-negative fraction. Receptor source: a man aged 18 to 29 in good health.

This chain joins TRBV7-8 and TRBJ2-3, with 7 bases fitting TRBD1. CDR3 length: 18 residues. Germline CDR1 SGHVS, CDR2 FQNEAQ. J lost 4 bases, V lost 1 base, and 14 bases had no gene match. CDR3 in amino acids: CASSLDFVRQGWSDTQYF. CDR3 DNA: TGTGCCAGCAGCTTAGATTTTGTGAGACAGGGTTGGTCAGATACGCAGTATTTT.

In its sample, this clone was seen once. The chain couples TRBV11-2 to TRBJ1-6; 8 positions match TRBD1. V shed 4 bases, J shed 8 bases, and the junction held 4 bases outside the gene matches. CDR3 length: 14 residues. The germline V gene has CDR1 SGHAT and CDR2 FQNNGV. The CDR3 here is CASSSTGVYSPLHF. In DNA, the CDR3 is TGTGCCAGCAGCTCGACAGGGGTTTATTCACCCCTCCACTTT.

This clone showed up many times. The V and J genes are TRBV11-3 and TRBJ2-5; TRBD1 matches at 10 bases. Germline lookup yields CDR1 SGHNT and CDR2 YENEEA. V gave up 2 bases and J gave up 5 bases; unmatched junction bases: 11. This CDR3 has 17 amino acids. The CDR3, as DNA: TGTGCCAGCAGCTTACCAGACCCGGGACAGGGGCGGGAGACCCAGTACTTC. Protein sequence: CASSLPDPGQGRETQYF.

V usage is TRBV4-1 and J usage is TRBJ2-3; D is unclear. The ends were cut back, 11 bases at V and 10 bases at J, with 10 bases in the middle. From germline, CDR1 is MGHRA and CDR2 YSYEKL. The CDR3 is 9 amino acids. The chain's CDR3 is CAGIRAQYF. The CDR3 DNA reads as TGCGCCGGCATCCGGGCGCAGTATTTT.